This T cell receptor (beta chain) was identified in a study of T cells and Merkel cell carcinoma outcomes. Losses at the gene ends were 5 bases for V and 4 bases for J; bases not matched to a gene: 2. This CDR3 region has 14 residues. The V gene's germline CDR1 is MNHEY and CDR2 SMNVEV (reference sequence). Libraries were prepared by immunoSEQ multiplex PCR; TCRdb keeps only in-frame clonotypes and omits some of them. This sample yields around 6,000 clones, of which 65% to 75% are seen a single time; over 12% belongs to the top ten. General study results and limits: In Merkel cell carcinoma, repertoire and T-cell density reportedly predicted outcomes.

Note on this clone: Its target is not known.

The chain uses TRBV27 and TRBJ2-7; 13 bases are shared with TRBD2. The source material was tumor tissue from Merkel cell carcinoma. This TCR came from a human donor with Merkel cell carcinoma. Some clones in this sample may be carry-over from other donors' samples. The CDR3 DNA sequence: TGTGCCAGCAGTGCGGGACTAGCGGGGTACGAGCAGTACTTC. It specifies CASSAGLAGYEQYF.